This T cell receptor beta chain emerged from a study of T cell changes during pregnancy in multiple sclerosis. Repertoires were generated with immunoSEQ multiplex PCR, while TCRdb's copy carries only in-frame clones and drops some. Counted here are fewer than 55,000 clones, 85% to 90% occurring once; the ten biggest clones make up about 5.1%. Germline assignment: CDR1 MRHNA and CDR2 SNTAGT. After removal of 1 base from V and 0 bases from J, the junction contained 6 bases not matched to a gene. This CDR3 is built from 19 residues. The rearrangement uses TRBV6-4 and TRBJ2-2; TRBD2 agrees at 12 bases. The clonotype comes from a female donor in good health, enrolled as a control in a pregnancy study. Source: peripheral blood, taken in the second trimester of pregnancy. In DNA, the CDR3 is TGTGCCAGCAGTGACTTTTGGCTAGCGGGAGGGGCGAACACCGGGGAGCTGTTTTTT. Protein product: CASSDFWLAGGANTGELFF.